The entry below gives a single TCR beta chain sequence along with its context. This entry belongs to a study of shared clonotypes between healthy human individuals. TCRdb keeps only in-frame clones here, not all; method: immunoSEQ multiplex PCR. The sample records millions of clones, more than 80% being singletons. The germline V gene encodes CDR1 KGHSH and CDR2 LQKENI. The length of the CDR3 is 15 residues. Deletions cut 0 bases from V and 2 bases from J, with 10 bases between. This chain uses TRBV18 with TRBJ2-5; D uncertain. This receptor was taken from a man aged 18 to 29 in good health. Specimen: naive CD4+ T cells sorted from blood. Described subset: CD45RA+ positively selected. The CDR3 loop reads CASSPPFKPQETQYF. The CDR3 DNA reads as TGTGCCAGCTCACCACCCTTCAAACCGCAAGAGACCCAGTACTTC. Together with reference TRBV18 and TRBJ2-5, the CDR3 gives the full variable domain: NAGVMQNPRHLVRRRGQEARLRCSPMKGHSHVYWYRQLPEEGLKFMVYLQKENIIDESGMPKERFSAEFPKEGPSILRIQQVVRGDSAAYFCASSPPFKPQETQYFGPGTRLLVL.